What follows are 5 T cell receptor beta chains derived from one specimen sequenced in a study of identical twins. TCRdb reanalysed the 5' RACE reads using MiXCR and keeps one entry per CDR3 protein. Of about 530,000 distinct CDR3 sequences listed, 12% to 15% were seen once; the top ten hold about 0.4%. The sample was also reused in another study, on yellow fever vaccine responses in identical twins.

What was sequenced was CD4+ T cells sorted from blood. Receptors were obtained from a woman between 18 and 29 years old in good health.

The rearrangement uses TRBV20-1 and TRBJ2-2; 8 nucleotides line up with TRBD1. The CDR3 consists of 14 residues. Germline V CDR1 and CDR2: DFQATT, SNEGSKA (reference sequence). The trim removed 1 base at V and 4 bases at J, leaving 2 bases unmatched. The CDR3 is CSARGQGFTGELFF. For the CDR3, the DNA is TGCAGTGCTAGAGGACAGGGGTTCACCGGGGAGCTGTTTTTT.

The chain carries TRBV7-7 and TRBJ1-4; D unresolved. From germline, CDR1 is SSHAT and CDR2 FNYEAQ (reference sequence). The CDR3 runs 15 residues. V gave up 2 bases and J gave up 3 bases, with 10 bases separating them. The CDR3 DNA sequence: TGTGCCAGCAGCTTAAGTGGGTCAGCTAATGAAAAACTGTTTTTT. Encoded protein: CASSLSGSANEKLFF.

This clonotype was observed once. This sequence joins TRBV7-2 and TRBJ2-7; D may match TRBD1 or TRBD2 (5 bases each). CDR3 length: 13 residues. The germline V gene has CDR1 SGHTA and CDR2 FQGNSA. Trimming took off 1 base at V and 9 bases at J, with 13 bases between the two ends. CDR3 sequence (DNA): TGTGCCAGCAGCTTAGATGGGGGAGTTGTGCAGTACTTC. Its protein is CASSLDGGVVQYF. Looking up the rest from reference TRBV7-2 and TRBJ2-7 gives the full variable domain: GAGVSQSPSNKVTEKGKDVELRCDPISGHTALYWYRQSLGQGLEFLIYFQGNSAPDKSGLPSDRFSAERTGGSVSTLTIQRTQQEDSAVYLCASSLDGGVVQYFGPGTRLTVT.

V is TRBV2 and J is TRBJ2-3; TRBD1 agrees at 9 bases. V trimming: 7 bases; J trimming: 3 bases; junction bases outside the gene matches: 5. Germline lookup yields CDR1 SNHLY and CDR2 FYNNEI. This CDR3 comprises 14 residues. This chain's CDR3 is CASNWDRATDTQYF. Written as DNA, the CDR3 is TGTGCCAGCAATTGGGACAGGGCGACAGATACGCAGTATTTT.

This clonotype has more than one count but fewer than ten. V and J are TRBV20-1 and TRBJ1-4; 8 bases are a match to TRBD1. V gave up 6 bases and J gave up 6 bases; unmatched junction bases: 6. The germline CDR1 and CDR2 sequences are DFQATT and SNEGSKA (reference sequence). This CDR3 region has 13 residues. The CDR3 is CSAPGTGYEKLFF. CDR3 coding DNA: TGCAGTGCCCCCGGGACAGGCTATGAAAAACTGTTTTTT.